Each of the 26 T cell receptor beta chains below was sequenced from the same sample in a study of blood T cell repertoires in COVID-19. Generated by immunoSEQ multiplex PCR, the TCRdb table keeps only in-frame clones and is missing some. The sample includes 260,000 or so clones, roughly 90% of them seen just once. The sequencing sample was made of peripheral blood. These receptor sequences come from a human donor in a cohort sampled during active COVID-19.

The chain uses TRBV19 and TRBJ2-5, with D unresolved. Germline values: CDR1 LNHDA, CDR2 SQIVND (reference sequence). The CDR3 has 13 residues. V was shortened by 1 base and J by 4 bases, with 7 bases between the two germline ends. Here the CDR3 reads CASSIGQIETQYF. The CDR3 DNA sequence: TGTGCCAGTAGTATAGGCCAGATAGAGACCCAGTACTTC. The full variable domain, its missing parts supplied by reference TRBV19 and TRBJ2-5, is DGGITQSPKYLFRKEGQNVTLSCEQNLNHDAMYWYRQDPGQGLRLIYYSQIVNDFQKGDIAEGYSVSREKKESFPLTVTSAQKNPTAFYLCASSIGQIETQYFGPGTRLLVL.

This rearrangement joins TRBV19 to TRBJ2-7, with D perhaps TRBD1 (5 bases). Germline CDR1 LNHDA, CDR2 SQIVND (reference sequence). CDR3 length equals 12 residues. Trimming pared 7 bases from V and 2 bases from J, leaving 9 bases between. DNA of the CDR3: TGTGCCAGTAAGGGCAGGGCCTACGAGCAGTACTTC. It codes for CASKGRAYEQYF.

This clone occurred once. The chain has TRBV20-1 and TRBJ1-2; 8 nucleotides align to TRBD1. Germline-derived CDR1 and CDR2 are DFQATT and SNEGSKA (reference sequence). The V segment lost 6 bases and the J segment 8 bases; nucleotides outside the gene matches: 5. The CDR3 consists of 11 residues. The CDR3 loop is CSARTGRGYTF. CDR3 coding DNA: TGCAGTGCGCGGACAGGGAGAGGCTACACCTTC.

The chain employs TRBV28 and TRBJ1-4; unclear D gene. CDR1 and CDR2 from the germline V gene are MDHEN and SYDVKM. The V gene lost 4 bases and the J gene lost 4 bases, with 7 bases spanning the gap. The CDR3 has 13 amino acids. CDR3 sequence reads: CASSSGFNEKLFF. CDR3 coding DNA: TGTGCCAGCAGTTCCGGGTTTAATGAAAAACTGTTTTTT.

The chain has TRBV6-2 or TRBV6-3 and TRBJ2-7; maybe TRBD2 (5 bases). The CDR3 sequence is 17 residues long. Germline V gene lookup returns CDR1 MNHEY and CDR2 SVGEGT. V was cut by 3 bases and J by 3 bases, with 21 bases left in between. CDR3 nucleotides: TGTGCCAGCAGTTATTTCCGTTCCGGGAAAGCCCTCTACGAGCAGTACTTC. Translated: CASSYFRSGKALYEQYF.

This sequence joins TRBV5-1 and TRBJ2-5, with 11 nucleotides matching TRBD2. Trimming cost V 1 base and J 2 bases; bases outside gene matches: 7. The CDR3 extends over 17 amino acids. Germline V CDR1 and CDR2: SGHRS, YFSETQ. The CDR3 sequence is CASSLRLAGGQQETQYF. For the CDR3, the DNA is TGCGCCAGCAGCTTGAGGCTAGCGGGGGGACAGCAAGAGACCCAGTACTTC.

V and J are TRBV10-3 and TRBJ2-6; 8 nucleotides agree with TRBD1. Trimming removed 8 bases from V and 0 bases from J; junction bases left unmatched: 3. This CDR3 has 15 residues. Germline loops: CDR1 ENHRY, CDR2 SYGVKD. The CDR3 nucleotides read TGTGCCATCGGACAGGGACTCTCTGGGGCCAACGTCCTGACTTTC. This encodes CAIGQGLSGANVLTF.

V is TRBV5-6 and J is TRBJ2-5; 10 nucleotides align to TRBD2. In germline, CDR1 is SGHDT, CDR2 YYEEEE. V lost 4 bases to trimming and J lost 2 bases; unmatched junction nucleotides: 5. This CDR3 comprises 15 residues. CDR3 coding DNA: TGTGCCAGCAGCCCACTAGCGGGGAAACAAGAGACCCAGTACTTC. As protein: CASSPLAGKQETQYF.

The sample holds a few counts of this clone. The V gene is TRBV7-9, the J gene TRBJ1-2, with TRBD1 matching 7 bases. CDR3 length: 13 amino acids. Germline CDR1 is SEHNR and CDR2 is FQNEAQ (reference sequence). After removal of 5 bases from V and 7 bases from J, the junction contained 7 bases not matched to a gene. The CDR3 DNA reads TGTGCCAGCAGCCCAGACAGGGAATTTGGCTACACCTTC. Its protein product is CASSPDREFGYTF. Full variable domain (remainder filled in from reference TRBV7-9 and TRBJ1-2): DTGVSQNPRHKITKRGQNVTFRCDPISEHNRLYWYRQTLGQGPEFLTYFQNEAQLEKSRLLSDRFSAERPKGSFSTLEIQRTEQGDSAMYLCASSPDREFGYTFGSGTRLTVV.

The V call is TRBV27, the J call TRBJ2-2; 7 bases align to TRBD1. Trimming took 3 bases from V and 1 from J; bases not matched to a gene: 11. Per germline, CDR1 MNHEY and CDR2 SMNVEV (reference sequence). The CDR3 is 18 amino acids. Here the CDR3 DNA reads TGTGCCAGCAGTTTTCAAACCGGGACAGAAAAGAACACCGGGGAGCTGTTTTTT. It yields the protein CASSFQTGTEKNTGELFF.

The rearrangement uses TRBV29-1 and TRBJ1-3; D unresolved. Germline CDR1 SQVTM, CDR2 ANQGSEA. CDR3 length equals 13 residues. Trimming pared 4 bases from V and 1 base from J, leaving 8 bases between. The CDR3 spells CSVVGGSGNTIYF. CDR3 DNA: TGCAGCGTTGTGGGAGGATCTGGAAACACCATATATTTT.

This chain joins TRBV10-3 and TRBJ2-7, with TRBD2 matching 8 bases. Per germline, CDR1 ENHRY and CDR2 SYGVKD. V lost 7 bases to trimming and J lost 2 bases; unmatched junction nucleotides: 10. The CDR3 consists of 15 residues. Here the CDR3 DNA reads TGTGCCATCAACATAAGGGCTAGCGGGCCCTACGAGCAGTACTTC. Translating it yields CAINIRASGPYEQYF.

V is TRBV19 and J is TRBJ1-2, with D perhaps matching TRBD1 (5 bases). CDR1 is LNHDA and CDR2 is SQIVND in the germline V gene (reference sequence). With 5 bases removed from V and 8 bases from J, the gap between germline ends came to 15 bases. The CDR3 is made up of 13 amino acids. The CDR3 sequence is CASSPRGGMGYTF. In DNA, the CDR3 is TGTGCCAGTAGTCCCCGGGGGGGGATGGGCTACACCTTC.

The chain recombines TRBV10-2 with TRBJ2-7, with TRBD1 matching 7 bases. Germline V gene lookup returns CDR1 WSHSY and CDR2 SAAADI. There are 14 residues in the CDR3. J was trimmed by 0 bases and V by 6 bases; bases with no gene match: 5. The CDR3 region is CASRGAGGSYEQYF. Written as DNA, the CDR3 is TGCGCCAGCAGGGGTGCAGGGGGCTCCTACGAGCAGTACTTC.

CDR3 coding DNA: TGTGCCAGCAGCCCCGCCCTACTTAACTATGGCTACACCTTC. This sequence encodes CASSPALLNYGYTF. This chain links TRBV7-2 with TRBJ1-2; D is undetermined. The length of the CDR3 is 14 residues. The germline V gene has CDR1 SGHTA and CDR2 FQGNSA. V was clipped by 5 bases and J by 1 base, with 11 bases between them.

The CDR3 DNA sequence: TGTGCCAGCAGCCAAGTTTATGGCGGGACCTCCTACAATGAGCAGTTCTTC. Protein product: CASSQVYGGTSYNEQFF. The rearrangement links TRBV3-1 (or the pseudogene TRBV3-2) to TRBJ2-1, with TRBD2 as a possible D gene (6 bases). V was pared by 1 base and J by 0 bases, with 13 bases between. This CDR3 has 17 residues. Germline V gene lookup returns CDR1 LGHDT and CDR2 YNNKEL (reference sequence).

V and J are TRBV28 and TRBJ2-7; tentative D call: TRBD2 (5 bases). Germline values: CDR1 MDHEN, CDR2 SYDVKM. The CDR3 has 15 amino acids. Trimming took 10 bases from V and 2 from J, leaving 21 bases between them. CDR3 in DNA: TGTGCCACCACTGGAGGACCGCCTAAGCCCTACGAGCAGTACTTC. Translating it yields CATTGGPPKPYEQYF.

CDR3 nucleotide sequence: TGTGCCAGCACCTCGACAGCAAGACTAGCCAAAAACATTCAGTACTTC. This translates into CASTSTARLAKNIQYF. This sequence joins TRBV5-6 and TRBJ2-4; possibly TRBD1 for D (5 bases). CDR3 size: 16 residues. V lost 6 bases to trimming and J lost 0 bases, with 16 bases between them. The germline V gene has CDR1 SGHDT and CDR2 YYEEEE.

This chain links TRBV5-1 with TRBJ2-3; 7 bases line up with TRBD1. CDR1 is SGHRS, CDR2 YFSETQ, per germline. Trimming at V came to 1 base and at J to 4 bases, leaving 9 bases not matched to a gene. The CDR3 is 16 residues long. The CDR3 DNA is TGCGCCAGCAGCTTGCGGACAGGCACCCAGGCAGATACGCAGTATTTT. Its protein is CASSLRTGTQADTQYF.

The CDR3 is CASSPRRDTTYGYTF. CDR3 bases: TGTGCCAGCAGTCCCCGCCGGGACACTACCTATGGCTACACCTTC. The chain joins TRBV6-5 to TRBJ1-2; perhaps TRBD1 as D (6 bases). Germline V gene lookup returns CDR1 MNHEY and CDR2 SVGAGI. The CDR3 loop spans 15 amino acids. With 5 bases removed from V and 4 bases from J, the gap between germline ends came to 17 bases.

The chain employs TRBV6-5 and TRBJ2-5, with 9 bases lining up with TRBD2. The ends lost 0 bases at V and 6 bases at J; junction bases unmatched: 8. The V gene's germline CDR1 is MNHEY and CDR2 SVGAGI. CDR3 length equals 16 residues. CDR3 coding DNA: TGTGCCAGCAGTTACTCTCTAGCGGGGTCCGTAAAGACCCAGTACTTC. This gives the protein CASSYSLAGSVKTQYF.

The chain couples TRBV5-4 to TRBJ2-7; TRBD1 aligns across 7 bases. J was trimmed by 0 bases and V by 0 bases; bases with no gene match: 6. Germline V gives CDR1 SGHNT, CDR2 YYREEE (reference sequence). The CDR3 sequence is 16 residues long. The DNA for the CDR3 is TGTGCCAGCAGCTTGGGGGGACAGCGGAGCTCCTACGAGCAGTACTTC. Translating gives CASSLGGQRSSYEQYF.

The rearrangement joins TRBV15 to TRBJ1-5, with TRBD1 matching over 9 bases. J gave up 4 bases and V 8 bases, and 9 bases lay outside the gene matches. CDR3 length: 15 amino acids. Per the germline V gene, CDR1 is LNHNV and CDR2 is YYDKDF (reference sequence). CDR3 DNA: TGTGCCACCCGTAAGGACAGGGGTGGTAATCAGCCCCAGCATTTT. Translating it yields CATRKDRGGNQPQHF. The variable domain in full, completed from reference TRBV15 and TRBJ1-5, reads DAMVIQNPRYQVTQFGKPVTLSCSQTLNHNVMYWYQQKSSQAPKLLFHYYDKDFNNEADTPDNFQSRRPNTSFCFLDIRSPGLGDTAMYLCATRKDRGGNQPQHFGDGTRLSIL.

The chain has TRBV4-1 and TRBJ1-3, with D possibly TRBD1 on 6 matching bases. V lost 3 bases, J lost 6 bases, and 24 bases lay in between. Per the germline V gene, CDR1 is MGHRA and CDR2 is YSYEKL. The length of the CDR3 is 18 residues. The CDR3 coding sequence is TGCGCCAGCAGCCAGTCCTCCAGTCGGGGGGCGCGAGAAAACACCATATATTTT. It yields the protein CASSQSSSRGARENTIYF.

The chain is built from TRBV5-4 and TRBJ1-6, with 8 bases fitting TRBD1. The CDR3 runs 16 residues. Germline V gene sequence: CDR1 SGHNT, CDR2 YYREEE (reference sequence). The J segment lost 12 bases and the V segment lost 0 bases, leaving 11 bases of the junction unmatched. CDR3 sequence (DNA): TGTGCCAGCAGCTTGGGTGTGCAGGGGGCATCGGAACCCCTCCACTTT. It is translated as CASSLGVQGASEPLHF.

The CDR3 loop is CASSIGQVLSNQPQHF. The CDR3 DNA follows: TGTGCCAGTAGTATCGGACAGGTCCTTAGCAATCAGCCCCAGCATTTT. The chain recombines TRBV19 with TRBJ1-5; 7 bases line up with TRBD1. V trimming: 3 bases; J trimming: 0 bases; junction bases outside the gene matches: 5. The CDR3 spans 16 residues. Germline assignment: CDR1 LNHDA and CDR2 SQIVND (reference sequence). Using reference TRBV19 and TRBJ1-5 for the parts outside the CDR3, the full variable domain is DGGITQSPKYLFRKEGQNVTLSCEQNLNHDAMYWYRQDPGQGLRLIYYSQIVNDFQKGDIAEGYSVSREKKESFPLTVTSAQKNPTAFYLCASSIGQVLSNQPQHFGDGTRLSIL.